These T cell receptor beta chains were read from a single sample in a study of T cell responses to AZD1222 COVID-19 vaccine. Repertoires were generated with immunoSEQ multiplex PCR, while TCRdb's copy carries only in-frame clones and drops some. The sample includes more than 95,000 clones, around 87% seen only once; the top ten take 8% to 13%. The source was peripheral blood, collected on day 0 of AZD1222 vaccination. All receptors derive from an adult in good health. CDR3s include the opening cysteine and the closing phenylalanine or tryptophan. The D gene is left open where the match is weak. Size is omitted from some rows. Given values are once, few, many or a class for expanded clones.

TGTGCCAGCAGCCCCCTAGGGACTAGCGGGGGGTGGGGGTCCTACAATGAGCAGTTCTTC	CASSPLGTSGGWGSYNEQFF	NA	TRBV28	TRBJ2-1	TRBD2
TGCGCCAGCTCGATGGGAGGGCTGGGTAATTCACCCCTCCACTTT	CASSMGGLGNSPLHF	NA	TRBV5-1	TRBJ1-6	NA
TGTGCCAGCAGTTTTGGTCAGGGGGGTTTCGATGAGCAGTTCTTC	CASSFGQGGFDEQFF	NA	TRBV27	TRBJ2-1	NA
TGTGCCAGCAGTGGGTTAGCGGGGGGGACAGATACGCAGTATTTT	CASSGLAGGTDTQYF	NA	TRBV2	TRBJ2-3	TRBD2
TGTGCCAGCAGCCCCCGCGGTCTCAATCAGCCCCAGCATTTT	CASSPRGLNQPQHF	NA	TRBV9	TRBJ1-5	NA
TGTGCCAGCAGGAGGACAGTTGGGCGCGATCAGCCCCAGCATTTT	CASRRTVGRDQPQHF	few	TRBV2	TRBJ1-5	NA
TGTGCCAGCAGCCAAACAGTACAGGGGGCGAATGGCTACACCTTC	CASSQTVQGANGYTF	NA	TRBV14	TRBJ1-2	TRBD1
TGTGCCAGCAGCCTCCGGACAGGGCTTAGAACAGATACGCAGTATTTT	CASSLRTGLRTDTQYF	NA	TRBV7-2	TRBJ2-3	TRBD1
TGTGCCACCAGTGTTGGGACCTACAATGAGCAGTTCTTC	CATSVGTYNEQFF	NA	TRBV24-1	TRBJ2-1	NA
TGTGCCAGCAGTCACCGTGGAGAAAGGCCCCAGCATTTT	CASSHRGERPQHF	NA	TRBV27	TRBJ1-5	NA
TGCGCCAGCAGCTTGGCCTCTAGCGGCAGCTCCTACAATGAGCAGTTCTTC	CASSLASSGSSYNEQFF	NA	TRBV5-1	TRBJ2-1	TRBD2
TGTGCCAGCACCTACAGCTCACTGGGCTACACCTTC	CASTYSSLGYTF	NA	TRBV6-6	TRBJ1-2	NA
TGCAGTGCTAGAGGGGATTCTCGGCAGTACTTC	CSARGDSRQYF	NA	TRBV20-1	TRBJ2-7	NA
TGTGCCAGCAGCCTTGACAGGGGCGAAAAACTGTTTTTT	CASSLDRGEKLFF	NA	TRBV27	TRBJ1-4	TRBD1
TGTGCCAGTAGTATAGTAGTGGGACAGGGTTTTATCAATGAGCAGTTCTTC	CASSIVVGQGFINEQFF	NA	TRBV19	TRBJ2-1	TRBD1
TGTGCCAGCAGTTACGGCGGGGCTAGCGGGGAAAATGAGCAGTTCTTC	CASSYGGASGENEQFF	few	TRBV6-2/TRBV6-3	TRBJ2-1	TRBD2
TGTGCCAGCAGCTTAGCGGCAGGGGCTTACTCTAACTATGGCTACACCTTC	CASSLAAGAYSNYGYTF	NA	TRBV7-2	TRBJ1-2	NA
TGCAGCGCCCGGGGGGCGGAGAACACCGGGGAGCTGTTTTTT	CSARGAENTGELFF	once	TRBV29-1	TRBJ2-2	NA
TGTGCCATCAGTGAGTCCGCGACAGAGGTAGCCAAAAACATTCAGTACTTC	CAISESATEVAKNIQYF	NA	TRBV10-3	TRBJ2-4	NA
TGTGCCAGCAGTTTATCCTTTCCTAGCACAGATACGCAGTATTTT	CASSLSFPSTDTQYF	NA	TRBV27	TRBJ2-3	NA
TGCGCCAGCAGCTTGGGGACACCCGGGGATAATTCACCCCTCCACTTT	CASSLGTPGDNSPLHF	NA	TRBV5-1	TRBJ1-6	NA
TGTGCCAGCAGTGAAGCTGGGGGGAACACTCAGCCCCAGCATTTT	CASSEAGGNTQPQHF	NA	TRBV6-1	TRBJ1-5	NA
TGTGCCAGCAGCTTAAAGACAGGGAACTACGAGCAGTACTTC	CASSLKTGNYEQYF	NA	TRBV5-4	TRBJ2-7	TRBD1
TGTGCCAGCAGCCAACGTTCCGGGACAGCGGCCTACAATGAGCAGTTCTTC	CASSQRSGTAAYNEQFF	NA	TRBV14	TRBJ2-1	TRBD1
TGTGCCAGTAGGGTCAAGGTCAGCACTGAAGCTTTCTTT	CASRVKVSTEAFF	NA	TRBV19	TRBJ1-1	NA
TGTGCCAGCAGCCTCCGACAGACCCAAGAGACCCAGTACTTC	CASSLRQTQETQYF	NA	TRBV3-1/TRBV3-2	TRBJ2-5	NA
TGTGCCAGCAGCCAAGATTGGTCAGATACGCAGTATTTT	CASSQDWSDTQYF	few	TRBV3-1/TRBV3-2	TRBJ2-3	NA
TGCGCCAGCAGCTTGGGCACTAGCGGGAGCTACGAGCAGTACTTC	CASSLGTSGSYEQYF	once	TRBV5-1	TRBJ2-7	TRBD2
TGTGCCAGCAGTCGGACTAGCGGGTATAACATGGTCAATGAGCAGTTCTTC	CASSRTSGYNMVNEQFF	NA	TRBV2	TRBJ2-1	TRBD2
TGTGCCAGCATGGGGGGGTTCCCGGATGGCTACACCTTC	CASMGGFPDGYTF	NA	TRBV27	TRBJ1-2	NA
TGTGCCATCGCCCCCAACCGGGGGAGCACAGATACGCAGTATTTT	CAIAPNRGSTDTQYF	NA	TRBV10-3	TRBJ2-3	NA
TGCGCCAGCAGCCCCACAGGACTAGCGGGGCATGAGCAGTTCTTC	CASSPTGLAGHEQFF	NA	TRBV4-1	TRBJ2-1	TRBD2
TGTGCCAGCAGCTACGAAGGGGGACGCTACGAGCAGTACTTC	CASSYEGGRYEQYF	NA	TRBV7-9	TRBJ2-7	NA
TGTGCCACCAGTCATGAAAAACTGTTTTTT	CATSHEKLFF	NA	TRBV24-1	TRBJ1-4	NA
TGTGCCAGCAGTGGACCCGACAGGGGGCGGAATAATTCACCCCTCCACTTT	CASSGPDRGRNNSPLHF	NA	TRBV6-1	TRBJ1-6	TRBD1
TGTGCCAGCAGTTTCCGGGGGGGACTAAGTGGCAATCAGCCCCAGCATTTT	CASSFRGGLSGNQPQHF	NA	TRBV28	TRBJ1-5	NA
TGTGCCAGTAGTTCGGGACAGGGGGCGCCGGGTGAGCAGTTCTTC	CASSSGQGAPGEQFF	NA	TRBV19	TRBJ2-1	TRBD1
TGTGCCAGCAGAGGGACAGGGTATGAGCAGTTCTTC	CASRGTGYEQFF	NA	TRBV6-5	TRBJ2-1	TRBD1
TGCGCCAGCAGCCAAGGGACAGGCGCTACCTACAATGAGCAGTTCTTC	CASSQGTGATYNEQFF	once	TRBV4-3	TRBJ2-1	TRBD1
TGCAGCGTTGAACCCCAGGGGCACGGGGCAGATACGCAGTATTTT	CSVEPQGHGADTQYF	NA	TRBV29-1	TRBJ2-3	NA
TGTGCCCCCCCGGGACTGGCGAACACTGAAGCTTTCTTT	CAPPGLANTEAFF	NA	TRBV30	TRBJ1-1	NA
TGTGCCAGCAGTTTCCCCTCGTTCGGCCGGGCCTACGAGCAGTACTTC	CASSFPSFGRAYEQYF	NA	TRBV6-9	TRBJ2-7	NA
TGTGCCAGCAGCGAGTCGGGACTAGCGGCGGACGAGCAGTACTTC	CASSESGLAADEQYF	NA	TRBV9	TRBJ2-7	TRBD2
TGTGCCAGCAGTGTCAGACCGAACACTGAAGCTTTCTTT	CASSVRPNTEAFF	NA	TRBV9	TRBJ1-1	NA
TGTGCCAGCAGCCACGGTGGTCGCTCCTACGAGCAGTACTTC	CASSHGGRSYEQYF	NA	TRBV7-9	TRBJ2-7	NA
TGTGCCAGCAGTCCCGCCTGGGCAGGCGGAGCTTTCTTT	CASSPAWAGGAFF	NA	TRBV2	TRBJ1-1	NA
TGTGCCAGCAGCTTAAGGGCGGGAGGGCACAATGAGCAGTTCTTC	CASSLRAGGHNEQFF	once	TRBV7-3	TRBJ2-1	TRBD2
TGTGCCAGCAGTTACCAACCTAACGGGGGGAACACTGAAGCTTTCTTT	CASSYQPNGGNTEAFF	NA	TRBV6-6	TRBJ1-1	NA
TGCAGCGTTGAACTGGGAAACACCATATATTTT	CSVELGNTIYF	NA	TRBV29-1	TRBJ1-3	NA
TGTGCCACCAGTGATTTCCCGGGACAGGGGGCAAGCAATCAGCCCCAGCATTTT	CATSDFPGQGASNQPQHF	NA	TRBV24-1	TRBJ1-5	TRBD1
TGTGCCAGCACACAGGGGCACTGGAACACCGGGGAGCTGTTTTTT	CASTQGHWNTGELFF	NA	TRBV2	TRBJ2-2	TRBD1
TGTGCCAGTAAGCCCCTAGGCTATGGCTACACCTTC	CASKPLGYGYTF	NA	TRBV19	TRBJ1-2	NA
TGCAGCTTTGTCCTAGCTTGGACAGGGGCAGAGACCCAGTACTTC	CSFVLAWTGAETQYF	NA	TRBV29-1	TRBJ2-5	TRBD1
TGTGCCAGCACGGCTGATGGGAGTTTCAACGAGCAGTACTTC	CASTADGSFNEQYF	few	TRBV27	TRBJ2-7	NA
TGTGCCAGCAGCCCCGACTCGTCCCATACGCAGTATTTT	CASSPDSSHTQYF	NA	TRBV7-3	TRBJ2-3	NA
TGTGCCAGCAGCCCAGGGACTAGCTGGGGCCCAGATACGCAGTATTTT	CASSPGTSWGPDTQYF	NA	TRBV7-9	TRBJ2-3	TRBD2
TGTGCCTGGATTCGTATAACTGAAGCTTTCTTT	CAWIRITEAFF	NA	TRBV30	TRBJ1-1	NA
TGTGCCAGCAGTGAAGTAACCCAGGTAATTAGCAATCAGCCCCAGCATTTT	CASSEVTQVISNQPQHF	NA	TRBV6-1	TRBJ1-5	NA